Listed below are T cell receptor beta chains from one sample, sequenced in a study of technical replicates of blood from four donors. Profiling relied on immunoSEQ multiplex PCR, and the TCRdb table lists in-frame clones only, not all of them. The data show about 97,000 clones, approximately 94% seen once. The specimen sequenced was T cells isolated from PBMCs. These receptors came from a human donor in good health. Each CDR3 is given with its conserved first and last residue. A D gene is named only where the DNA matches it firmly. The listing skips clone size in some rows; elsewhere it reads once, few, many or a size class.

D	V	J	size	CDR3	DNA
.	TRBV6-1	TRBJ1-2	.	CASSDRDKGYTF	TGTGCCAGCAGTGACAGGGATAAGGGCTACACCTTC
TRBD2	TRBV9	TRBJ2-7	.	CASSVGLAGAHEQYF	TGTGCCAGCAGCGTAGGATTAGCGGGAGCACACGAGCAGTACTTC
.	TRBV30	TRBJ1-1	few	CAWETSDKLMNTEAFF	TGTGCCTGGGAGACATCAGATAAGCTCATGAACACTGAAGCTTTCTTT
TRBD1	TRBV5-1	TRBJ2-2	.	CASSPSPGQSNTGELFF	TGCGCCAGCAGCCCTAGCCCGGGACAGTCGAACACCGGGGAGCTGTTTTTT
.	TRBV5-4	TRBJ2-7	.	CASSSTSPSYEQYF	TGTGCCAGCAGCTCTACTAGTCCCTCCTACGAGCAGTACTTC
TRBD2	TRBV13	TRBJ2-1	.	CASSSQGTAGARNEQFF	TGTGCCAGCAGCTCCCAAGGTACAGCGGGAGCCCGGAATGAGCAGTTCTTC
.	TRBV11-2	TRBJ2-7	.	CASSLDPGGARYEQYF	TGTGCCAGCAGCTTAGACCCTGGGGGGGCGCGATACGAGCAGTACTTC
TRBD2	TRBV9	TRBJ2-7	.	CASSVAGGSYYEQYF	TGTGCCAGCAGCGTAGCGGGAGGGAGCTACTACGAGCAGTACTTC
TRBD1	TRBV27	TRBJ1-1	.	CASRYSGGITEAFF	TGTGCCAGCAGATACTCAGGGGGCATAACTGAAGCTTTCTTT
TRBD2	TRBV7-2	TRBJ2-3	.	CASSMGSGSSRTDTQYF	TGTGCCAGCAGCATGGGTAGCGGGAGTTCGCGCACAGATACGCAGTATTTT
.	TRBV6-5	TRBJ2-7	.	CASSYNTGYEQYF	TGTGCCAGCAGTTACAACACGGGATACGAGCAGTACTTC
.	TRBV5-1	TRBJ1-4	.	CASSAGEGEKLFF	TGCGCCAGCAGTGCGGGTGAAGGGGAAAAACTGTTTTTT
.	TRBV5-6	TRBJ2-2	once	CASIFGGITDTGELFF	TGTGCCAGCATCTTTGGCGGGATAACCGACACCGGGGAGCTGTTTTTT
.	TRBV11-3	TRBJ2-4	.	CASSSTLGNIQYF	TGTGCCAGCAGCTCAACTCTAGGAAACATTCAGTACTTC
.	TRBV6-5	TRBJ2-7	.	CASTRGVRGAYEQYF	TGTGCCAGCACCAGGGGGGTCCGAGGGGCATACGAGCAGTACTTC
.	TRBV13	TRBJ2-3	.	CASSLNQALYTDTQYF	TGTGCCAGCAGCTTGAACCAGGCTTTGTATACAGATACGCAGTATTTT
.	TRBV18	TRBJ1-1	.	CASSPMNTEAFF	TGTGCCAGCTCACCTATGAACACTGAAGCTTTCTTT
TRBD1	TRBV18	TRBJ1-3	once	CASSPNRGEDTIYF	TGTGCCAGCTCACCCAACAGGGGAGAAGACACCATATATTTT
TRBD2	TRBV4-3	TRBJ2-2	.	CDSSQGTSLLGELFF	TGCGACAGCAGCCAAGGGACTAGCTTATTGGGGGAGCTGTTTTTT
TRBD1	TRBV28	TRBJ2-7	once	CASSRDRGIYEQYF	TGTGCCAGCAGCCGGGACAGGGGGATATACGAGCAGTACTTC
.	TRBV11-2	TRBJ2-1	.	CASSLDLTRWRYEQFF	TGTGCCAGCAGCTTAGATCTTACACGCTGGCGGTATGAGCAGTTCTTC
.	TRBV5-1	TRBJ2-1	.	CASSLGGSGSFVTYNEQFF	TGCGCCAGCAGCTTGGGGGGGAGCGGGTCCTTCGTCACCTACAATGAGCAGTTCTTC
.	TRBV11-3	TRBJ1-1	.	CASSDRGGNTEAFF	TGTGCCAGCAGCGATAGGGGGGGCAACACTGAAGCTTTCTTT
TRBD1	TRBV5-1	TRBJ1-1	.	CASSEGQGLTEAFF	TGCGCCAGCAGCGAAGGACAGGGGTTGACTGAAGCTTTCTTT
.	TRBV6-6	TRBJ1-5	.	CASSYKATVSNQPQHF	TGTGCCAGCAGTTACAAAGCGACAGTCTCCAATCAGCCCCAGCATTTT
TRBD2	TRBV19	TRBJ2-1	once	CASSILGSGNYNEQFF	TGTGCCAGTAGTATTTTGGGTAGCGGGAACTACAATGAGCAGTTCTTC
.	TRBV12-1	TRBJ2-7	once	CASSFGTSAYEQYF	TGTGCCAGCAGCTTTGGCACTAGTGCCTACGAGCAGTACTTC
.	TRBV28	TRBJ1-5	.	CASSLPRTVLNQPQHF	TGTGCCAGCAGTTTACCCCGGACAGTACTAAATCAGCCCCAGCATTTT
.	TRBV12-5	TRBJ2-7	.	CASGLALAENYEQYF	TGTGCTAGTGGTTTGGCCCTAGCTGAGAACTACGAGCAGTACTTC
.	TRBV2	TRBJ1-1	.	CASSESGGWTEAFF	TGTGCCAGCAGTGAGTCGGGGGGGTGGACTGAAGCTTTCTTT
.	TRBV30	TRBJ1-1	.	CAWTRVNTEAFF	TGTGCCTGGACTCGGGTAAACACTGAAGCTTTCTTT
TRBD2	TRBV4-1	TRBJ2-7	.	CASSQEKTWREASYEQYF	TGCGCCAGCAGCCAAGAAAAAACGTGGCGGGAGGCATCCTACGAGCAGTACTTC
.	TRBV10-3	TRBJ1-5	.	CAISGQEMQPQHF	TGTGCCATCAGTGGACAGGAGATGCAGCCCCAGCATTTT
TRBD1	TRBV9	TRBJ2-5	.	CASSAGTGLGQETQYF	TGTGCCAGCAGCGCGGGGACAGGGCTGGGCCAAGAGACCCAGTACTTC
.	TRBV6-5	TRBJ2-7	once	CASSYSKGGEQYF	TGTGCCAGCAGTTACTCGAAAGGAGGCGAGCAGTACTTC
.	TRBV6-1	TRBJ1-1	.	CASSEQGGIPNTEAFF	TGTGCCAGCAGTGAACAGGGAGGGATTCCAAACACTGAAGCTTTCTTT
TRBD1	TRBV5-6	TRBJ2-7	.	CASSLAKTGGYEQYF	TGTGCCAGCAGCTTGGCCAAGACAGGGGGCTACGAGCAGTACTTC
.	TRBV25-1	TRBJ1-1	.	CASRMGAEAFF	TGTGCCAGCAGAATGGGGGCAGAAGCTTTCTTT
.	TRBV6-1	TRBJ1-4	.	CASSEGDRPNEKLFF	TGTGCCAGCAGTGAAGGCGACAGGCCTAATGAAAAACTGTTTTTT